The clone carrying this TCR beta chain was observed a few times. TCRdb independently ran MiXCR on the RACE reads; one entry per CDR3 protein. The table records about 140,000 distinct CDR3 sequences, 10% to 15% of them present only once. The source of the sample is a study of human T cells and chemical hapten exposure. Trimming stripped 5 bases from V and 2 bases from J, with 15 bases between. This CDR3 has 15 residues. Germline CDR1 reads LNHNV; CDR2 reads YYDKDF (reference sequence). Stated time point: patch test 2, 6 weeks after DPC sensitization. The treatment: therapeutic diphenylcyclopropenone sensitization with weekly scalp DPC. Blood collection took place prior to placing each patch test.

Here the sequenced sample was whole blood, taken in connection with sensitization to the hapten diphenylcyclopropenone (DPC). The sequence came from a woman aged 50 to 65 with alopecia areata. Some clones in this sample may be carry-over from other donors' samples. V gene TRBV15 combines with J gene TRBJ1-1; D is ambiguous. For the CDR3, the DNA is TGTGCCACCAGCCCGAACCGGGCCCTAAACACTGAAGCTTTCTTT. Encoded protein: CATSPNRALNTEAFF.